The 32 T cell receptor beta chains listed next were all sequenced from one sample in a study of human T cells and chemical hapten exposure. Via MiXCR, TCRdb re-called the RACE reads, giving one row per CDR3 protein. The profile shows 95,000 to 130,000 distinct CDR3 sequences, around 10% of them singletons. Time point defined: patch test 1, 2 weeks after DPC sensitization. The treatment: therapeutic diphenylcyclopropenone sensitization with weekly scalp DPC. This material consisted of whole blood, taken in connection with sensitization to the hapten diphenylcyclopropenone (DPC). Source of these receptors: a woman in her forties or fifties with alopecia areata. Some clones in this sample may be carry-over from other donors' samples.

This clonotype was picked up one time. The rearrangement uses TRBV6-6 and TRBJ1-5; D not resolved. Germline CDR1 and CDR2: MNHNY and SVGAGI (reference sequence). The V end was cut by 2 bases, the J end by 7 bases, with 6 bases between. This CDR3 comprises 12 residues. In DNA, the CDR3 is TGTGCCAGCAGTTACAGTACCCAGCCCCAGCATTTT. Translated, it gives CASSYSTQPQHF.

In this sample, this clonotype turned up many times. J is TRBJ1-2 and V is TRBV28, with 8 positions matching TRBD1. Germline CDR1 MDHEN, CDR2 SYDVKM. J lost 3 bases, V lost 5 bases, and 2 bases had no gene match. CDR3 length: 13 amino acids. DNA of the CDR3: TGTGCCAGCAGTCCAGGGGGCCACTATGGCTACACCTTC. This translates into CASSPGGHYGYTF.

The chain has TRBV7-2 and TRBJ1-1, with D perhaps TRBD1 (5 bases). Germline-derived CDR1 and CDR2 are SGHTA and FQGNSA. V was cut by 1 base and J by 3 bases, with 12 bases left in between. This CDR3 region has 15 residues. The CDR3, as DNA: TGTGCCAGCAGCTTAGAAAGATTGGGGGACACTGAAGCTTTCTTT. It is translated as CASSLERLGDTEAFF.

The gene calls are TRBV28 and TRBJ1-5, with D possibly matching TRBD1 (5 bases). The CDR3 has 13 amino acids. CDR1 and CDR2 from the germline V gene are MDHEN and SYDVKM. Trimming stripped 5 bases from V and 4 bases from J, with 9 bases between. The CDR3: CASSPGENQPQHF. In nucleotides, the CDR3 is TGTGCCAGCAGTCCGGGGGAGAATCAGCCCCAGCATTTT.

The chain links TRBV5-6 to TRBJ2-3; D unclear. This CDR3 has 11 residues. Germline V CDR1 and CDR2: SGHDT, YYEEEE. The germline V and J ends were trimmed by 5 bases and 6 bases, with 7 bases remaining between them. CDR3 residues: CASRSHDTQYF. CDR3 bases: TGTGCCAGCAGATCCCACGATACGCAGTATTTT.

This rearrangement joins TRBV3-1 to TRBJ1-4, with D hard to call. This CDR3 is 16 amino acids long. Trimming removed 0 bases from V and 3 bases from J, with 11 bases in between. CDR1 is LGHDT and CDR2 is YNNKEL in the germline V gene (reference sequence). The CDR3 DNA reads TGTGCCAGCAGCCAAGACTGGGGATGGTCTAATGAAAAACTGTTTTTT. The encoded protein is CASSQDWGWSNEKLFF. The whole variable domain, remainder taken from reference TRBV3-1 and TRBJ1-4, is DTAVSQTPKYLVTQMGNDKSIKCEQNLGHDTMYWYKQDSKKFLKIMFSYNNKELIINETVPNRFSPKSPDKAHLNLHINSLELGDSAVYFCASSQDWGWSNEKLFFGSGTQLSVL.

This clonotype was counted between two and nine times. The rearrangement uses TRBV5-1 and TRBJ2-1; D is unresolved. The V and J ends lost 3 bases and 5 bases respectively, with 9 bases between them. Germline loops: CDR1 SGHRS, CDR2 YFSETQ. CDR3 size: 13 residues. CDR3 sequence (DNA): TGCGCCAGCAGCTCCTACCTAGACAATGAGCAGTTCTTC. Its protein is CASSSYLDNEQFF.

This clonotype has a count of ten or more. The chain recombines TRBV5-1 with TRBJ2-4; weak D call: TRBD2 (5 bases). Germline CDR1 SGHRS, CDR2 YFSETQ. This CDR3 is built from 14 residues. Trimming left V 4 bases short and J 6 bases short, with 14 bases between. The DNA of the CDR3 is TGCGCCAGCAGCGAGGGAGATCCCCTAAACATTCAGTACTTC. The encoded protein is CASSEGDPLNIQYF.

This clonotype was detected ten times or more. One junction end does not reproduce the germline sequence, and a read error may be involved. The chain employs TRBV29-1 and TRBJ1-1; D unresolved. Germline V gene lookup returns CDR1 SQVTM and CDR2 ANQGSEA. The length of the CDR3 is 8 residues. This CDR3 is CSAGEPEF. The DNA for the CDR3 is TGCAGCGCCGGGGAGCCAGAGTTT.

V usage is TRBV2 and J usage is TRBJ2-7; no reliable D call. Trimming removed 4 bases at V and 1 base at J, with 11 bases between. The CDR3 contains 14 residues. The germline V gene encodes CDR1 SNHLY and CDR2 FYNNEI. CDR3 DNA: TGTGCCAGCAGTGGCGGCCGTGGGTCCTACGAGCAGTACTTC. This sequence encodes CASSGGRGSYEQYF.

At least ten counts were recorded for this clonotype. The V gene is TRBV5-8, the J gene TRBJ2-7; either TRBD1 or TRBD2 may supply D (5 bases each). This CDR3 has 14 amino acids. The germline CDR1 and CDR2 sequences are SGHTS and YDEGEE. Between the trimmed V and J ends, which lost 4 bases and 2 bases, there was a span of 13 bases. DNA of the CDR3: TGTGCCAGCAGCCATGGGGACGGTCCCTACGAGCAGTACTTC. Protein: CASSHGDGPYEQYF.

The chain recombines TRBV20-1 with TRBJ2-5; TRBD2 matches at 7 bases. V was clipped by 2 bases and J by 6 bases; unmatched bases: 12. Germline V gives CDR1 DFQATT, CDR2 SNEGSKA (reference sequence). The length of the CDR3 is 15 residues. CDR3 sequence (DNA): TGCAGTGCTAGATGGGGACGCGGCGGGGGAAAGACCCAGTACTTC. This translates into CSARWGRGGGKTQYF.

This clonotype was detected a few times. The chain recombines TRBV2 with TRBJ2-7; D gene uncertain. The germline V gene has CDR1 SNHLY and CDR2 FYNNEI. V lost 3 bases and J lost 12, with 15 bases in between. The length of the CDR3 is 12 residues. The CDR3 sequence is CASSDPPSPVYF. The CDR3 region has the DNA TGTGCCAGCAGTGATCCTCCGTCTCCGGTGTACTTC. The full variable domain, rest sourced from reference TRBV2 and TRBJ2-7, is EPEVTQTPSHQVTQMGQEVILRCVPISNHLYFYWYRQILGQKVEFLVSFYNNEISEKSEIFDDQFSVERPDGSNFTLKIRSTKLEDSAMYFCASSDPPSPVYFGPGTRLTVT.

This clonotype has more than one count but fewer than ten. The V and J genes are TRBV6-6 and TRBJ2-7, with TRBD1 matching over 9 bases. The length of the CDR3 is 14 residues. The germline V gene has CDR1 MNHNY and CDR2 SVGAGI (reference sequence). Trimming removed 0 bases from V and 5 bases from J; junction bases left unmatched: 2. CDR3: CASSYSTGGNEQYF. CDR3 in DNA: TGTGCCAGCAGTTACTCAACAGGGGGCAACGAGCAGTACTTC.

The sample holds many counts of this clonotype. The CDR3: CASSSVTGNSYNEQFF. CDR3 nucleotides: TGTGCCAGCAGCTCAGTTACAGGGAACTCTTACAATGAGCAGTTCTTC. The chain carries TRBV7-6 and TRBJ2-1, with D perhaps matching TRBD1 (6 bases). Germline V gene data show CDR1 as SGHVS and CDR2 as FNYEAQ. This CDR3 spans 16 amino acids. V shed 4 bases and J shed 4 bases, with 17 bases lying between them.

This chain joins TRBV28 and TRBJ2-4, with D uncertain. CDR3 length: 14 residues. Per the germline V gene, CDR1 is MDHEN and CDR2 is SYDVKM. Trimming took off 6 bases at V and 0 bases at J, with 9 bases between the two ends. This CDR3 is CASSRSLAKNIQYF. CDR3 DNA: TGTGCCAGCAGCCGATCCTTAGCCAAAAACATTCAGTACTTC.

J is TRBJ1-5 and V is TRBV29-1, with 9 bases matching TRBD1. V shed 6 bases, J shed 2 bases, and the junction held 5 bases outside the gene matches. CDR3 size: 14 residues. Germline CDR1 is SQVTM and CDR2 is ANQGSEA. This CDR3 reads CSVATGGGNQPQHF. As DNA, the CDR3 is TGCAGCGTGGCCACAGGGGGCGGCAATCAGCCCCAGCATTTT.

This clonotype turned up a few times. V is TRBV6-5 and J is TRBJ2-7; D is perhaps TRBD1 or TRBD2 (5 bases each). Germline CDR1 is MNHEY and CDR2 is SVGAGI. The CDR3 runs 14 residues. The germline V and J ends were trimmed by 10 bases and 3 bases, with 19 bases remaining between them. The CDR3 sequence: CATSPGLLYYEQYF. CDR3 DNA sequence: TGTGCCACCTCTCCGGGGCTATTATACTACGAGCAGTACTTC.

Many counts were recorded for this clonotype. The chain is built from TRBV18 and TRBJ2-1; D call uncertain. The germline CDR1 and CDR2 sequences are KGHSH and LQKENI. Trimming took 6 bases from V and 9 from J, leaving 9 bases between them. The CDR3 runs 11 residues. The CDR3 loop is CASSGSPEQFF. For the CDR3, the DNA is TGTGCCAGCTCGGGATCCCCTGAGCAGTTCTTC. Full variable domain (missing parts from reference TRBV18 and TRBJ2-1): NAGVMQNPRHLVRRRGQEARLRCSPMKGHSHVYWYRQLPEEGLKFMVYLQKENIIDESGMPKERFSAEFPKEGPSILRIQQVVRGDSAAYFCASSGSPEQFFGPGTRLTVL.

This clonotype was seen many times. J is TRBJ2-6 and V is TRBV28; no clear D gene. Deletions cut 5 bases from V and 0 bases from J, with 8 bases between. The CDR3 spans 15 residues. Germline V gene lookup returns CDR1 MDHEN and CDR2 SYDVKM. CDR3 in amino acids: CASSPQSSGANVLTF. In DNA form, the CDR3 reads TGTGCCAGCAGTCCCCAGAGCTCTGGGGCCAACGTCCTGACTTTC. Complete variable domain (other parts from reference TRBV28 and TRBJ2-6): DVKVTQSSRYLVKRTGEKVFLECVQDMDHENMFWYRQDPGLGLRLIYFSYDVKMKEKGDIPEGYSVSREKKERFSLILESASTNQTSMYLCASSPQSSGANVLTFGAGSRLTVL.

In its sample, this clonotype was seen a few times. The V call is TRBV20-1, the J call TRBJ2-7; D is unclear. This CDR3 has 10 residues. V lost 5 bases, J lost 3 bases, and 5 bases lay in between. CDR1 DFQATT and CDR2 SNEGSKA come from the germline V gene (reference sequence). CDR3 DNA: TGCAGTGCTTCTCACTACGAGCAGTACTTC. Protein product: CSASHYEQYF.

V usage is TRBV6-4 and J usage is TRBJ2-7; D possibly corresponds to TRBD2 (6 bases). The V gene lost 7 bases and the J gene lost 3 bases, with 16 bases spanning the gap. From germline, CDR1 is MRHNA and CDR2 SNTAGT. The CDR3 has 14 amino acids. The CDR3 reads CASTESDYYYEQYF. CDR3 coding DNA: TGTGCCAGCACCGAGTCGGACTATTACTACGAGCAGTACTTC.

CDR3 loop: CASKASGTYEQYF. The CDR3 DNA is TGCGCCAGCAAGGCTAGCGGTACCTACGAGCAGTACTTC. This chain joins TRBV10-2 and TRBJ2-7, with 7 nucleotides matching TRBD2. This CDR3 has 13 amino acids. Germline V CDR1 and CDR2: WSHSY, SAAADI. The V gene end was trimmed by 7 bases and the J gene end by 2 bases; junction bases not matched to a gene: 5.

This clonotype was seen many times. The chain recombines TRBV20-1 with TRBJ2-7; 10 bases match TRBD1. CDR3 length equals 16 residues. From germline, CDR1 is DFQATT and CDR2 SNEGSKA (reference sequence). Trimming removed 6 bases from V and 0 bases from J; junction bases left unmatched: 11. CDR3 amino acids: CSAPGQGNSYSYEQYF. The CDR3, as DNA: TGCAGTGCACCGGGACAGGGGAATTCCTACTCCTACGAGCAGTACTTC.

This clonotype was seen repeatedly, ten times or more. V usage is TRBV7-9 and J usage is TRBJ1-5, with D hard to call. Trimming left V 5 bases short and J 9 bases short, with 11 bases between. The V gene's germline CDR1 is SEHNR and CDR2 FQNEAQ (reference sequence). The CDR3 covers 12 residues. CDR3 sequence reads: CASSDSRGPQHF. The CDR3 coding sequence is TGTGCCAGCAGCGACTCCCGGGGGCCCCAGCATTTT. The full variable domain, in which reference TRBV7-9 and TRBJ1-5 provide the parts outside the CDR3, is DTGVSQNPRHKITKRGQNVTFRCDPISEHNRLYWYRQTLGQGPEFLTYFQNEAQLEKSRLLSDRFSAERPKGSFSTLEIQRTEQGDSAMYLCASSDSRGPQHFGDGTRLSIL.

This clonotype was seen at least ten times. The chain couples TRBV14 to TRBJ2-2, with D unresolved. The CDR3 is 15 amino acids. The ends were cut back, 0 bases at V and 5 bases at J, with 10 bases in the middle. The germline V gene encodes CDR1 SGHDN and CDR2 FVKESK. The CDR3 sequence: CASSQDYRRTGELFF. CDR3 nucleotides: TGTGCCAGCAGCCAAGATTATCGGCGGACCGGGGAGCTGTTTTTT.

This clonotype came up many times. V is TRBV12-3 or TRBV12-4 and J is TRBJ2-4; a weak D match, TRBD1 (6 bases). With 4 bases removed from V and 0 bases from J, the gap between germline ends came to 7 bases. The CDR3 is 14 residues long. The CDR3 protein is CASSSGVAKNIQYF. The CDR3 nucleotides read TGTGCCAGCAGTTCAGGGGTAGCCAAAAACATTCAGTACTTC.

This clonotype was detected a few times. The chain recombines TRBV20-1 with TRBJ1-5; D might be TRBD1 (5 bases). The CDR3 has 12 amino acids. Germline V lookup: CDR1 DFQATT, CDR2 SNEGSKA (reference sequence). Trimming took 3 bases from V and 7 from J, leaving 10 bases between them. CDR3 DNA: TGCAGTGCTAGCGAAGGGGAACAGCCCCAGCATTTT. Amino acid sequence: CSASEGEQPQHF.

In DNA, the CDR3 is TGTGCCAGCAGCACAAGTGGGCCGAATACGCAGTATTTT. It translates to CASSTSGPNTQYF. This chain connects TRBV7-9 to TRBJ2-3; D remains unclear. CDR1 SEHNR and CDR2 FQNEAQ come from the germline V gene (reference sequence). V was pared by 5 bases and J by 7 bases, with 13 bases between. CDR3 size: 13 residues. The full variable domain, completed using reference TRBV7-9 and TRBJ2-3, is DTGVSQNPRHKITKRGQNVTFRCDPISEHNRLYWYRQTLGQGPEFLTYFQNEAQLEKSRLLSDRFSAERPKGSFSTLEIQRTEQGDSAMYLCASSTSGPNTQYFGPGTRLTVL.

This clonotype came up many times. The chain combines TRBV6-4 with TRBJ2-1; 13 bases agree with TRBD2. The CDR3 runs to 17 residues. Per the germline V gene, CDR1 is MRHNA and CDR2 is SNTAGT. V lost 8 bases and J lost 0; bases outside the gene matches: 7. In nucleotides, the CDR3 is TGTGCCAGCCGGGGACTAGCGGGGCCTAGCTCCTACAATGAGCAGTTCTTC. Residues: CASRGLAGPSSYNEQFF.

Remarks on this clonotype: A clone one base away is much larger, so this may be a read error. The chain's CDR3 is CASSRSGGGKNIQYF. CDR3 bases: TGTGCCAGCAGCCGGTCAGGGGGGGGCAAAAACATTCAGTACTTC. The genes are TRBV6-5 and TRBJ2-4, with D perhaps matching TRBD1 or TRBD2 (7 bases each). The CDR3 contains 15 residues. Germline values: CDR1 MNHEY, CDR2 SVGAGI. V lost 6 bases and J lost 3, with 15 bases in between.

CDR3 sequence: CASTRGNNQPQHF. CDR3 DNA: TGTGCCAGCACCCGGGGGAACAATCAGCCCCAGCATTTT. This rearrangement joins TRBV28 to TRBJ1-5; D is possibly TRBD1 (5 bases). V gave up 7 bases and J gave up 3 bases, with 10 bases separating them. This CDR3 has 13 amino acids. Germline V lookup: CDR1 MDHEN, CDR2 SYDVKM.